A single sample is the source of the 31 T cell receptor beta chains below, sequenced in a study of vaccination and CD4 T cells after COVID-19. The Oncomine TCR Beta short-read assay was applied to DNA of cultured CD4+ T cells. TCRdb ran MiXCR on the PCR reads and lists one entry per CDR3 protein. The table has approximately 16,000 distinct CDR3 sequences, around a third seen once. Their target antigens are unknown. Described treatment: roughly 10-day PBMC culture with coronavirus spike peptide pools or control peptides (ViraFEST assay). Specimen: CD4+ T cells from blood, cultured in vitro, collected before SARS-CoV-2 vaccination. The receptors were sampled from a human donor who received a COVID-19 vaccine.

This clonotype was seen only once. This chain links TRBV7-2 with TRBJ2-1, with D maybe TRBD2 (6 bases). The CDR3 totals 15 residues. The germline V gene has CDR1 SGHTA and CDR2 FQGNSA. V lost 7 bases to trimming and J lost 3 bases, with 16 bases between them. CDR3 sequence (DNA): TGTGCCAGCAAGGAGTTGGCGGGGAACTACAATGAGCAGTTCTTC. Amino acid sequence: CASKELAGNYNEQFF.

V gene TRBV5-3 combines with J gene TRBJ2-4, with a weak D call TRBD2 (5 bases). TRBV5-3 is given ORF status, its function remaining uncertain. Between the trimmed V and J ends, which lost 8 bases and 0 bases, there was a span of 18 bases. This CDR3 contains 16 residues. The CDR3 sequence: CASSEREAQAKNIQYF. CDR3 in DNA: TGTGCCAGCAGCGAACGGGAAGCCCAAGCCAAAAACATTCAGTACTTC.

Sample share makes this clonotype large. The chain combines TRBV7-3 with TRBJ2-1; 7 bases align to TRBD2. In germline, CDR1 is SGHTA, CDR2 FQGTGA. The trim removed 5 bases at V and 10 bases at J, leaving 8 bases unmatched. CDR3 length equals 13 residues. The CDR3 loop reads CASSTTSAREQFF. Here the CDR3 DNA reads TGTGCCAGCAGCACTACTAGCGCCCGGGAGCAGTTCTTC.

This clonotype was seen a handful of times. The J gene is TRBJ2-1, the V gene TRBV7-8, with 8 bases matching TRBD2. The CDR3 runs 17 residues. Germline V gene lookup returns CDR1 SGHVS and CDR2 FQNEAQ. The trim removed 2 bases at V and 2 bases at J, leaving 8 bases unmatched. CDR3 region: CASSLRHSGVPYNEQFF. The DNA of the CDR3 is TGTGCCAGCAGCTTAAGGCATAGCGGGGTGCCCTACAATGAGCAGTTCTTC.

V is TRBV27 and J is TRBJ2-5; 7 bases agree with TRBD1. Germline-derived CDR1 and CDR2 are MNHEY and SMNVEV (reference sequence). Trimming removed 5 bases from V and 4 bases from J; junction bases left unmatched: 13. The CDR3 loop spans 16 amino acids. In DNA, the CDR3 is TGTGCCAGCAGTCCGCCGGGACAGCTTGGAGTAGAGACCCAGTACTTC. As protein: CASSPPGQLGVETQYF.

As DNA, the CDR3 is TGTGCCAGCAGTTACTCGAGAACAGGGGTTAACTATGGCTACACCTTC. Its translation: CASSYSRTGVNYGYTF. The chain recombines TRBV6-5 with TRBJ1-2, with 7 bases that match TRBD1. J was trimmed by 1 base and V by 0 bases; bases with no gene match: 5. The CDR3 consists of 16 residues. Germline loops: CDR1 MNHEY, CDR2 SVGAGI.

This clonotype has more than one count but fewer than ten. The chain links TRBV20-1 to TRBJ1-4; 7 bases align to TRBD1. This CDR3 has 15 amino acids. The V gene's germline CDR1 is DFQATT and CDR2 SNEGSKA (reference sequence). Losses at the gene ends were 4 bases for V and 3 bases for J; bases not matched to a gene: 8. The CDR3 loop reads CSATRQGGSNEKLFF. The DNA for the CDR3 is TGCAGTGCTACCCGACAGGGTGGCTCTAATGAAAAACTGTTTTTT.

V and J are TRBV7-2 and TRBJ1-2, with D possibly TRBD1 on 5 matching bases. Trimming cost V 5 bases and J 0 bases, with 7 bases left between them. The V gene's germline CDR1 is SGHTA and CDR2 FQGNSA. The CDR3 contains 13 residues. The CDR3 loop reads CASSGGSNYGYTF. The CDR3 bases are TGTGCCAGCAGCGGGGGGTCTAACTATGGCTACACCTTC.

The chain recombines TRBV2 with TRBJ2-1; D not certain. Trimming removed 2 bases from V and 4 bases from J, with 15 bases in between. The CDR3 length is 16 residues. CDR1 SNHLY and CDR2 FYNNEI come from the germline V gene. CDR3 sequence: CASSENLINRYNEQFF. The DNA of the CDR3 is TGTGCCAGCAGTGAAAACTTGATTAACCGTTACAATGAGCAGTTCTTC.

Only a few counts were recorded for this clonotype. This chain uses TRBV12-3 or TRBV12-4 with TRBJ1-1, with D perhaps TRBD1 (5 bases). This CDR3 is 13 amino acids long. V was pared by 2 bases and J by 5 bases, with 9 bases between. The CDR3 here is CASSLRGRTEAFF. CDR3 in DNA: TGTGCCAGCAGTTTACGGGGGAGGACTGAAGCTTTCTTT.

This clonotype was observed a few times. The V and J genes are TRBV7-9 and TRBJ1-6; perhaps TRBD1 as D (6 bases). CDR3 length: 16 amino acids. Germline V gene sequence: CDR1 SEHNR, CDR2 FQNEAQ (reference sequence). The V and J ends lost 5 bases and 10 bases respectively, with 21 bases between them. The CDR3 bases are TGTGCCAGCAGCCGCCCGGGCCCCGAGGGGGTCTCACCCCTCCACTTT. As protein: CASSRPGPEGVSPLHF.

Worth noting for this clonotype: Mismatch with germline at one junction end may stem from a read error. The chain employs TRBV20-1 and TRBJ1-6, with a possible D match to TRBD1 (6 bases). CDR1 and CDR2 (germline): DFQATT, SNEGSKA (reference sequence). This CDR3 has 15 amino acids. CDR3 region: CSALQGLDPNSHLHF. The CDR3 DNA sequence: TGCAGTGCTTTACAGGGTTTAGATCCCAATTCACACCTCCACTTT.

V and J are TRBV19 and TRBJ2-1; 8 bases agree with TRBD1. V was clipped by 0 bases and J by 7 bases; unmatched bases: 5. The CDR3 is made up of 15 amino acids. Germline V gives CDR1 LNHDA, CDR2 SQIVND (reference sequence). CDR3 protein: CASSIDFTGGNEQFF. In nucleotides, the CDR3 is TGTGCCAGTAGTATAGATTTTACAGGGGGAAATGAGCAGTTCTTC.

The gene calls are TRBV5-1 and TRBJ1-2; TRBD1 agrees at 9 bases. Unmatched junction bases numbered 3, after V lost 3 bases and J lost 6 bases. This CDR3 is 13 amino acids long. Germline V gene sequence: CDR1 SGHRS, CDR2 YFSETQ. In DNA, the CDR3 is TGCGCCAGCAGCTACCGGGACAGGGATGGCTACACCTTC. It is translated as CASSYRDRDGYTF.

V and J are TRBV30 and TRBJ2-3; D might be TRBD2 (6 bases). The CDR3 is 16 residues long. Trimming stripped 1 base from V and 1 base from J, with 15 bases between. Looked up from germline, CDR1 is GTSNPN and CDR2 is SVGIG (reference sequence). CDR3 DNA sequence: TGTGCCTGGAGTGGTCGGGGGTCCGCCGGCACAGATACGCAGTATTTT. It is translated as CAWSGRGSAGTDTQYF.

This clonotype has just a few counts. The chain recombines TRBV24-1 with TRBJ2-3; D might be TRBD1 (5 bases). Germline V gene lookup returns CDR1 KGHDR and CDR2 SFDVKD. Between the trimmed V and J ends, which lost 2 bases and 2 bases, there was a span of 16 bases. CDR3 length: 17 amino acids. The CDR3 DNA reads as TGTGCCACCAGTGATTCCGACAGTACCTTCTTCACAGATACGCAGTATTTT. Its protein is CATSDSDSTFFTDTQYF.

This chain uses TRBV7-9 with TRBJ1-2; D is unresolved. Trimming took off 2 bases at V and 4 bases at J, with 17 bases between the two ends. This CDR3 is built from 16 residues. Germline V CDR1 and CDR2: SEHNR, FQNEAQ (reference sequence). The CDR3 DNA sequence: TGTGCCAGCAGCTTAACGGGTACAAAAAGTGGCTATGGCTACACCTTC. The encoded protein is CASSLTGTKSGYGYTF. The full variable domain, with the rest looked up from reference TRBV7-9 and TRBJ1-2, is DTGVSQNPRHKITKRGQNVTFRCDPISEHNRLYWYRQTLGQGPEFLTYFQNEAQLEKSRLLSDRFSAERPKGSFSTLEIQRTEQGDSAMYLCASSLTGTKSGYGYTFGSGTRLTVV.

The CDR3 DNA follows: TGCAGTGCTAGAGAAATAGGCGGGGACTACAATGAGCAGTTCTTC. Translating it yields CSAREIGGDYNEQFF. This chain links TRBV20-1 with TRBJ2-1; possible D gene TRBD2, 6 bases. Deletions cut 0 bases from V and 3 bases from J, with 12 bases between. The CDR3 contains 15 residues. Looked up from germline, CDR1 is DFQATT and CDR2 is SNEGSKA (reference sequence).

V gene TRBV20-1 combines with J gene TRBJ2-1; 9 bases are a match to TRBD1. The CDR3 is 16 residues long. V was pared by 6 bases and J by 3 bases, with 12 bases of the junction left unmatched. CDR1 and CDR2 (germline): DFQATT, SNEGSKA (reference sequence). CDR3 coding DNA: TGCAGTGCCTCTAAACTCACAGGGGGCGTCTACAATGAGCAGTTCTTC. It is translated as CSASKLTGGVYNEQFF.

The chain combines TRBV20-1 with TRBJ2-1; the match to TRBD1 covers 7 bases. This CDR3 has 15 residues. CDR1 is DFQATT and CDR2 is SNEGSKA in the germline V gene (reference sequence). V lost 6 bases and J lost 2; bases outside the gene matches: 10. In DNA form, the CDR3 reads TGCAGTGCCCAACAGACAGGGCCGACCTACAATGAGCAGTTCTTC. Its translation: CSAQQTGPTYNEQFF.

The chain combines TRBV5-5 with TRBJ1-1, with D unclear. V lost 5 bases and J 1 base, leaving 15 bases between the germline ends. There are 15 residues in the CDR3. Germline V gene lookup returns CDR1 SGHKS and CDR2 YYEKEE (reference sequence). CDR3 sequence: CASSPPVAANTEAFF. The CDR3 nucleotides are TGTGCCAGCAGTCCACCCGTTGCGGCGAACACTGAAGCTTTCTTT.

The chain couples TRBV12-3 or TRBV12-4 to TRBJ1-1; D is possibly TRBD1 (6 bases). V lost 4 bases, J lost 8 bases, and 11 bases lay in between. There are 12 residues in the CDR3. The CDR3 nucleotides read TGTGCCAGCAGTTCCCTCACAGGGGAAGCTTTCTTT. Encoded protein: CASSSLTGEAFF.

The rearrangement joins TRBV11-3 to TRBJ2-3, with D hard to call. The CDR3 contains 13 residues. The V end was cut by 0 bases, the J end by 6 bases, with 7 bases between. The germline V gene has CDR1 SGHNT and CDR2 YENEEA. The CDR3 nucleotides are TGTGCCAGCAGCTTAGAACGAGCGGATACGCAGTATTTT. Translation: CASSLERADTQYF.

This sequence joins TRBV10-3 and TRBJ2-5; 11 bases map to TRBD1. After removal of 6 bases from V and 5 bases from J, the junction contained 14 bases not matched to a gene. The CDR3 has 17 residues. Germline CDR1 and CDR2: ENHRY and SYGVKD. The CDR3 DNA reads as TGTGCCATCAGCGGGGGACCCGGACAGGGGGCGCGGGAGACCCAGTACTTC. Amino acids: CAISGGPGQGARETQYF.

There are a few counts of this clonotype. This sequence joins TRBV20-1 and TRBJ2-5, with D tentatively TRBD2 (6 bases). V lost 2 bases, J lost 5 bases, and 21 bases lay in between. Germline loops: CDR1 DFQATT, CDR2 SNEGSKA (reference sequence). This CDR3 is built from 16 residues. The CDR3 loop is CSARPWRGSDSETQYF. The CDR3 region has the DNA TGCAGTGCTAGACCGTGGCGGGGCAGCGATTCGGAGACCCAGTACTTC.

The sample holds a few counts of this clonotype. This chain joins TRBV20-1 and TRBJ1-6, with D hard to call. V was trimmed by 0 bases and J by 0 bases, leaving 9 bases between them. Germline CDR1 and CDR2: DFQATT and SNEGSKA (reference sequence). There are 16 residues in the CDR3. This chain's CDR3 is CSARDGVSSYNSPLHF. The CDR3 DNA reads TGCAGTGCTAGAGACGGGGTGAGCTCCTATAATTCACCCCTCCACTTT.

The chain carries TRBV10-1 and TRBJ2-7; a possible D gene is TRBD1 (7 bases). V lost 0 bases and J lost 2, with 11 bases in between. Per germline, CDR1 WNHNN and CDR2 SYGVQD (reference sequence). The CDR3 totals 15 residues. The CDR3 DNA reads TGCGCCAGCAGTGAGTCAGGAGGGGGCCCCTACGAGCAGTACTTC. Its protein is CASSESGGGPYEQYF.

The chain is built from TRBV5-1 and TRBJ2-7; D gene unclear. The CDR3 consists of 14 residues. V shed 0 bases and J shed 0 bases, with 7 bases lying between them. Germline V gene data show CDR1 as SGHRS and CDR2 as YFSETQ. CDR3 nucleotides: TGCGCCAGCAGCTTGGCTCCAGGCTCCTACGAGCAGTACTTC. The encoded protein is CASSLAPGSYEQYF.

This clonotype was picked up a small number of times. The chain employs TRBV30 and TRBJ1-5, with D tentatively TRBD1 (6 bases). The CDR3 runs 16 residues. Trimming pared 6 bases from V and 1 base from J, leaving 19 bases between. The germline CDR1 and CDR2 sequences are GTSNPN and SVGIG (reference sequence). CDR3 protein: CACGGRWSWSNQPQHF. In nucleotides, the CDR3 is TGTGCCTGCGGGGGCAGGTGGTCGTGGAGCAATCAGCCCCAGCATTTT.

The chain has TRBV6-5 and TRBJ2-1; TRBD1 matches 7 bases. CDR3 length: 18 residues. CDR1 and CDR2 from the germline V gene are MNHEY and SVGAGI. Trimming took 4 bases from V and 3 from J; bases not matched to a gene: 15. The CDR3 DNA is TGTGCCAGCAGTTTTACGACAGGGATTAGAGGTGACTACAATGAGCAGTTCTTC. It yields the protein CASSFTTGIRGDYNEQFF.

This clonotype occurred a few times. This chain links TRBV19 with TRBJ1-5, with 7 bases fitting TRBD1. The ends lost 4 bases at V and 1 base at J; junction bases unmatched: 7. The CDR3 runs to 16 residues. The germline gives CDR1 LNHDA, CDR2 SQIVND (reference sequence). The DNA of the CDR3 is TGTGCCAGTAGTACCTACAGGGGATCGAGCAATCAGCCCCAGCATTTT. As protein: CASSTYRGSSNQPQHF.